The rows below give T cell receptor beta chains drawn from one sample of a study of identifying expanded T cells in peripheral blood. The data were produced by immunoSEQ multiplex PCR, yet TCRdb's version contains in-frame clones alone and is incomplete. The table includes tens of thousands of clones, 88% detected once. What was sequenced was blood. The receptors originated from a person aged 18 to 69 in good health. CDR3s include the opening cysteine and the closing phenylalanine or tryptophan. The D gene is left open where the match is weak. Clone sizes are given selectively: once, few, many, or a class where the clone is expanded.

clone size,J gene,D gene,V gene,CDR3 DNA,CDR3 protein
.,TRBJ1-5,.,TRBV19,TGTGCCAGTAGTATAGTGAGGGGCAATCAGCCCCAGCATTTT,CASSIVRGNQPQHF
.,TRBJ2-7,TRBD1,TRBV10-1,TGCGCCAGCAGTGAGGTGACAGGGGGTGGGTCCGAGCAGTACTTC,CASSEVTGGGSEQYF
.,TRBJ2-1,.,TRBV4-1,TGCGCCAGCAGCCAAGCTGGGCCCTCCTACAATGAGCAGTTCTTC,CASSQAGPSYNEQFF
.,TRBJ1-2,TRBD1,TRBV2,TGTGCCAGCAGTGGACAGGGTGCCGCCTATGGCTACACCTTC,CASSGQGAAYGYTF
.,TRBJ1-1,.,TRBV5-1,TGCGCCAGCAGCTACGGGGAGCCGCGGAACACTGAAGCTTTCTTT,CASSYGEPRNTEAFF
.,TRBJ1-2,TRBD1,TRBV2,TGTGCCAGCAGAGGGACAGGGGGGGTTGGCTACACCTTC,CASRGTGGVGYTF
.,TRBJ2-3,.,TRBV5-1,TGCGCCAGCAGCTTTTTAGGTTCCGACACAGATACGCAGTATTTT,CASSFLGSDTDTQYF
.,TRBJ2-4,.,TRBV4-2,TGTGCCACCAAGGACGGGGCCAAAAACATTCAGTACTTC,CATKDGAKNIQYF
.,TRBJ1-5,.,TRBV2,TGTGCCAGCAGTGAAGAGGGCTTAAGGCAGTCTGATAGCAATCAGCCCCAGCATTTT,CASSEEGLRQSDSNQPQHF
.,TRBJ2-5,TRBD1,TRBV5-1,TGCGCCAGCAGCTCCCAGACAGGGATCTTGGAGACCCAGTACTTC,CASSSQTGILETQYF
.,TRBJ2-3,.,TRBV13,TGTGCCAGCAGCTTAGGGACTAGGTCAGATACGCAGTATTTT,CASSLGTRSDTQYF
.,TRBJ2-1,TRBD2,TRBV27,TGTGCCAGCAGTGTACTAACTAGCGGTTACTCCTACAATGAGCAGTTCTTC,CASSVLTSGYSYNEQFF
.,TRBJ2-1,TRBD2,TRBV6-5,TGTGCCAGCAGTTACGGCGGGGGGGCAGGAAATGAGCAGTTCTTC,CASSYGGGAGNEQFF
.,TRBJ1-1,.,TRBV21-1,TGTGCCAGCAGCGAAGGGACAGCGAACACTGAAGCTTTCTTT,CASSEGTANTEAFF
.,TRBJ2-1,.,TRBV6-6,TGTGCCAGCAGTTACCGCGACAGGAGTGAGCAGTTCTTC,CASSYRDRSEQFF
.,TRBJ2-5,TRBD2,TRBV6-5,TGTGCCAGCAGTTACGGACTAGCGGGATCCCAAGAGACCCAGTACTTC,CASSYGLAGSQETQYF
few,TRBJ1-1,TRBD1,TRBV2,TGTGCCAGCAGTGCCGAGACAGGGTTTAATGCTTTCTTT,CASSAETGFNAFF
.,TRBJ2-5,.,TRBV5-6,TGTGCCAGCAGCCCGGGACTCACAGACCAGGAGACCCAGTACTTC,CASSPGLTDQETQYF
.,TRBJ1-1,.,TRBV6-5,TGTGCCAGCAGTTACGGGGGGAGAGGCACTGAAGCTTTCTTT,CASSYGGRGTEAFF
.,TRBJ1-2,.,TRBV20-1,TGCAGTGCTCCCACAGGGTACGGCTACACCTTC,CSAPTGYGYTF
.,TRBJ1-2,TRBD1,TRBV5-1,TGCGCCAGCAGCTTGGGGGACAGTAGGGCTGGCTACACCTTC,CASSLGDSRAGYTF
.,TRBJ2-3,TRBD2,TRBV5-1,TGCGCCAGCAGCTTGGCGTCTAGCGGAGGGAGCACAGATACGCAGTATTTT,CASSLASSGGSTDTQYF
.,TRBJ2-3,.,TRBV18,TGTGCCAGCTCACCACAACCTATAGCGGCAGGCACAGATACGCAGTATTTT,CASSPQPIAAGTDTQYF